This record looks at one T cell receptor beta chain sequence and its context. Its matching antigen is unknown. This record comes from a study of T cell repertoires in cytomegalovirus infection. Background on the study: Both CMV infection and a matching HLA type were indicated by public TCR beta signatures. General study points: HLA-C-restricted, CMV-specific TCR beta clonotypes were dominant ex vivo. Accumulated public TCR beta family frequency recognized individuals carrying CMV together with the relevant HLA.

MiXCR, applied by TCRdb to the reads, yields one record per CDR3 protein. The sample lists fewer than 350,000 distinct CDR3 sequences; 17% were seen once. This CDR3 is 17 amino acids long. Trimming removed 0 bases from V and 5 bases from J, with 17 bases in between. Germline V gene sequence: CDR1 MNHNY, CDR2 SVGAGI (reference sequence). Sample: PBMCs. The chain employs TRBV6-6 and TRBJ1-5; perhaps TRBD1 as D (5 bases). The receptor's source is a human donor in good health (CMV status not recorded). Some clones in this sample may be carry-over from other donors' samples. Written as DNA, the CDR3 is TGTGCCAGCAGTTACTCGATCATCGCAGGGAAATATCAGCCCCAGCATTTT. The encoded protein is CASSYSIIAGKYQPQHF.